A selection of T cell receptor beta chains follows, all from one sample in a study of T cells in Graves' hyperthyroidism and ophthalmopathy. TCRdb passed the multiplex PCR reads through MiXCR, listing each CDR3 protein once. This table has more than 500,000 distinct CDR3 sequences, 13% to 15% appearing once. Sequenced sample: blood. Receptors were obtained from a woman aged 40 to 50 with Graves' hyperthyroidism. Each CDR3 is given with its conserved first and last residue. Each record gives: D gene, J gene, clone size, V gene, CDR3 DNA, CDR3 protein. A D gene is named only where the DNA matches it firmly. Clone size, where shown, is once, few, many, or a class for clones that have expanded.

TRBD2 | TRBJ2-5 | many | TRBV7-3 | TGTGCCAGCAGCTTAATAGCGGGAGAGGTGGAGACCCAGTACTTC | CASSLIAGEVETQYF
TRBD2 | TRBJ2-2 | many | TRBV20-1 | TGCAGTGCTAGAAGGTTCCTAGCGGGTACCGGGGAGCTGTTTTTT | CSARRFLAGTGELFF
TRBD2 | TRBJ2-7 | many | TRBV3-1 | TGTGCCAGCAGCCGAGCGGGAGGGCCGGGCGAGCAGTACTTC | CASSRAGGPGEQYF
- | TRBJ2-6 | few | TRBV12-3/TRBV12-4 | TGTGCCAGCAGTTTACGGGGAACTGGGGCCAACGTCCTGACTTTC | CASSLRGTGANVLTF
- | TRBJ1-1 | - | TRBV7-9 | TGTGCCAGCAGCTTTGGAGGCCCGGTGGCTTTCTTT | CASSFGGPVAFF
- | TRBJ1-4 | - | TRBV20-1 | TGCAGTGCCCCAGACAGACGAACAACTAATGAAAAACTGTTTTTT | CSAPDRRTTNEKLFF
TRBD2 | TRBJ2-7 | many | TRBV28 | TGTGCCAGCAGTTCCGGCGAAGGACTAGCGGGGCGCTACGAGCAGTACTTC | CASSSGEGLAGRYEQYF
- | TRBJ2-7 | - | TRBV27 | TGTGCCAGCAGTCAACGTGGCGCTCCCTACGAGCAGTACTTC | CASSQRGAPYEQYF
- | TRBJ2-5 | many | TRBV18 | TGTGCCAGCTCACCAGGACAGTTGGGTTTGGAGACCCAGTACTTC | CASSPGQLGLETQYF
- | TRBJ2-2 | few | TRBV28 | TGTGCCAGCAGTTTTAACCCTGCGGGCACCGGGGAGCTGTTTTTT | CASSFNPAGTGELFF
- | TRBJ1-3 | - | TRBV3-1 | TGTGCCAGCAGCCAAGTGTTGGGAAACACCATATATTTT | CASSQVLGNTIYF
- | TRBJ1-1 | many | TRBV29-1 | TGCAGCGTTAAACAGGGTATGGACACTGAAGCTTTCTTT | CSVKQGMDTEAFF
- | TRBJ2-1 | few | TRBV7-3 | TGTGCCAGCAGCTTAACCCCCGCTGGTGCGAGCGAGGAGTTCTTC | CASSLTPAGASEEFF
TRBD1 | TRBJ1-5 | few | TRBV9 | TGTGCCAGCAGCTACGGACAGGGGGCCGGTCAGCCCCAGCATTTT | CASSYGQGAGQPQHF
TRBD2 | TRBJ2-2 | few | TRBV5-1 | TGCGCCAGCAGACCCGGGACTAGCGGATTCACCGGGGAGCTGTTTTTT | CASRPGTSGFTGELFF
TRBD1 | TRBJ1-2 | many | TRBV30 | TGTGCCTCCCCGACAGGGTCCTATGGCTACACCTTC | CASPTGSYGYTF
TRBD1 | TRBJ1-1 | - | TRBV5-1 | TGCGCCAGCAGCTTGGAGGGGGGACAGGACACTGAAGCTTTCTTT | CASSLEGGQDTEAFF
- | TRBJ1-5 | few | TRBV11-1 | TGTGCCAGCAGCCCCCAGGGCCAGCCCCAGCATTTT | CASSPQGQPQHF
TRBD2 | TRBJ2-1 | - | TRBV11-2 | TGTGCCAGCAGCCACCCAACACTAGCGGGAGTGCCCAGTGAGCAGTTCTTC | CASSHPTLAGVPSEQFF
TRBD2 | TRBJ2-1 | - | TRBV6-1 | TGTGCCAGCAGTGAACCTCGGACTAGCGGCAATGAGCAGTTCTTC | CASSEPRTSGNEQFF
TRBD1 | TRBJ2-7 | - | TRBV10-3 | TGTGCCATCAGTGAGAGACAGGGCAACAGCGAGCAGTACTTC | CAISERQGNSEQYF
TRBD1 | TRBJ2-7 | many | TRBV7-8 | TGTGCCCTGGGACAGCTAACGGGCGAGCAGTACTTC | CALGQLTGEQYF
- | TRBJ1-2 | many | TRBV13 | TGTGCCAGCAGCTTAGGGGGATTCTATGGCTACACCTTC | CASSLGGFYGYTF
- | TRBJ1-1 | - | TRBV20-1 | TGCAGTGCTAGTGATCCGTCGGGTGAAGCTTTCTTT | CSASDPSGEAFF
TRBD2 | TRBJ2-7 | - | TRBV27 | TGTGCCGGCAGTCCAGGGACTAGCGGGAGCTACGAGCAGTACTTC | CAGSPGTSGSYEQYF
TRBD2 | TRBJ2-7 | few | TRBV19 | TGTGCCAGTACCATATCTCCCCCACCTCGTGTGGAGGCTAGCGGGAGGTGGTTCGACGAGCAGTACTTC | CASTISPPPRVEASGRWFDEQYF
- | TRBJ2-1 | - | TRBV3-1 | TGTGCCAGCAGTGAAAACATGAATGAGCAGTTCTTC | CASSENMNEQFF
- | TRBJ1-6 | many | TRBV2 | TGTGCCAGCAGTGACGGGGACCGAAATTCACCCCTCCACTTT | CASSDGDRNSPLHF
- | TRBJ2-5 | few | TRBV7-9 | TGTGCCAGCAGGGGGGGGGGCTTGCAAGAGACCCAGTACTTC | CASRGGGLQETQYF
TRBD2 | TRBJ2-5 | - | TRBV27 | TGTGCCAGTAGTCCGGGGACTAGCGGGAGCCCCAACCAAGAGACCCAGTACTTC | CASSPGTSGSPNQETQYF
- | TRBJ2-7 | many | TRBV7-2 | TGTGCCAGCAGCTTCGACCGGTTCTACGAGCAGTACTTC | CASSFDRFYEQYF
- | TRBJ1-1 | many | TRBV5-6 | TGTGCCAGCAGCGCCGGGACTTTTCCGGCGGGCACTGAAGCTTTCTTT | CASSAGTFPAGTEAFF
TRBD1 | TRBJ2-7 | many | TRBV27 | TGTGCCAGCAGTCTTGCGACAGGGGGCTCCTACGAGCAGTACTTC | CASSLATGGSYEQYF
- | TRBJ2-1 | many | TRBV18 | TGTGCCAGCTCACCACGGGTCGCGGACAATGAGCAGTTCTTC | CASSPRVADNEQFF
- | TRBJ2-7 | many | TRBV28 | TGTGCCAGCAGTTTCAAGCGTTACGAGCAGTACTTC | CASSFKRYEQYF
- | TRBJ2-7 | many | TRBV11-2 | TGTGCCAGCAGCTTAGGTGGCGTCCGGGCCTACGAGCAGTACTTC | CASSLGGVRAYEQYF
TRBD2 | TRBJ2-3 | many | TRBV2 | TGTGCCAGCAGGCGGGAGGCCGTCGCAGATACGCAGTATTTT | CASRREAVADTQYF